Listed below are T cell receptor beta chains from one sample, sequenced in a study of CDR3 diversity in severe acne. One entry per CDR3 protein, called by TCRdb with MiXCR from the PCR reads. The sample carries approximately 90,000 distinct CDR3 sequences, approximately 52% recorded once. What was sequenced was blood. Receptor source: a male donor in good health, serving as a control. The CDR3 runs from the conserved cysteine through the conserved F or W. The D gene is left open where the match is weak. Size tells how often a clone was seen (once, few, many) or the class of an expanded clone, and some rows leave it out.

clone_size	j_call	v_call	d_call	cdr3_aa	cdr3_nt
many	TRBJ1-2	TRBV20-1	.	CSARGPEGIYGYTF	TGCAGTGCTAGGGGACCAGAGGGGATCTATGGCTACACCTTC
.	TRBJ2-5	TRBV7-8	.	CASSLNRDGTQYF	TGTGCCAGCAGCTTGAACAGGGATGGGACCCAGTACTTC
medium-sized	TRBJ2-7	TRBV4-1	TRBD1	CASSQSVQGFEQYF	TGCGCCAGCAGCCAAAGCGTACAGGGGTTCGAGCAGTACTTC
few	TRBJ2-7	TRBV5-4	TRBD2	CASSFGQRDASYEQYF	TGTGCCAGCAGCTTTGGCCAGCGGGATGCCTCCTACGAGCAGTACTTC
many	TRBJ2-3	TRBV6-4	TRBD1	CASSDAGQGGADTQYF	TGTGCCAGCAGTGACGCGGGACAGGGGGGCGCAGATACGCAGTATTTT
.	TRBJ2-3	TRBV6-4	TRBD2	CASSETSGTHSTDTQYF	TGTGCCAGCAGTGAGACTAGCGGGACCCATAGCACAGATACGCAGTATTTT
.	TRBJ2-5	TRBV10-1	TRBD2	CASSEPIAGRETQYF	TGCGCCAGCAGTGAGCCAATAGCGGGGAGAGAGACCCAGTACTTC
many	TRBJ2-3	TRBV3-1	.	CASSQEGPDTQYF	TGTGCCAGCAGCCAAGAGGGCCCAGATACGCAGTATTTT
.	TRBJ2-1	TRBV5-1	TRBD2	CASSLGDGRVRNEQFF	TGCGCCAGCAGCTTGGGGGACGGGAGGGTGAGGAATGAGCAGTTCTTC
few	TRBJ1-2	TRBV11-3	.	CASSLGGTTGYTF	TGTGCCAGCAGCTTAGGGGGGACAACAGGCTACACCTTC
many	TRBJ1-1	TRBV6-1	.	CASSKYTGGNTEAFF	TGTGCCAGCAGTAAATACACGGGCGGTAACACTGAAGCTTTCTTT
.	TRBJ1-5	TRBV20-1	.	CSASWDSNQPQHF	TGCAGTGCTAGTTGGGACAGCAATCAGCCCCAGCATTTT
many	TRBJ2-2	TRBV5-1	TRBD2	CASRAGTSGGPGVTGELFF	TGCGCCAGCAGAGCCGGGACTAGCGGGGGCCCCGGGGTCACCGGGGAGCTGTTTTTT
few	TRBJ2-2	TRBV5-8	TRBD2	CASSRDYRSGELFF	TGTGCCAGCAGCCGGGACTATCGTTCCGGGGAGCTGTTTTTT
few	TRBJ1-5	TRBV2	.	CASSEGGRGDQPQHF	TGTGCCAGCAGCGAAGGAGGCAGGGGTGATCAGCCCCAGCATTTT
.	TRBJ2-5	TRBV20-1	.	CSARAVNEETQYF	TGCAGTGCTAGGGCGGTGAATGAAGAGACCCAGTACTTC
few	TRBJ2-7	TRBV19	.	CASSIPAGEQYF	TGTGCCAGTAGTATTCCTGCGGGAGAGCAGTACTTC
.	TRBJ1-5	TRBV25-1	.	CASSSSSVSNQPQHF	TGTGCCAGCAGTTCCTCGTCGGTTAGCAATCAGCCCCAGCATTTT
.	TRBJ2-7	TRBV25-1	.	CASSSPATRAYEQYF	TGTGCCAGCAGTTCCCCCGCCACCCGGGCCTACGAGCAGTACTTC
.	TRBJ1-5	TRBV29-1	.	CSGGDGSNQPQHF	TGCAGCGGAGGGGACGGTAGCAATCAGCCCCAGCATTTT
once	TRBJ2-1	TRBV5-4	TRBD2	CASSLVLGTSGSNEQFF	TGTGCCAGCAGCTTGGTGTTAGGGACTAGCGGGAGCAATGAGCAGTTCTTC
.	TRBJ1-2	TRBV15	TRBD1	CATSPQWGQEMSGYTF	TGTGCCACCAGCCCTCAGTGGGGACAGGAGATGAGTGGCTACACCTTC
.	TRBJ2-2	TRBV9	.	CASSYGGAGELFF	TGTGCCAGCAGCTACGGAGGGGCCGGGGAGCTGTTTTTT
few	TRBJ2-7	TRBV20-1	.	CSALGTGPGLEEQYF	TGCAGTGCTCTCGGTACGGGGCCAGGGCTGGAAGAGCAGTACTTC
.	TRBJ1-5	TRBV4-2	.	CASSPSLSNQPQHF	TGTGCCAGCAGCCCATCTCTAAGCAATCAGCCCCAGCATTTT
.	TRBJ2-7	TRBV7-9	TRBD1	CASSAVGQGQSEQYF	TGTGCCAGCAGCGCTGTGGGACAGGGTCAATCCGAGCAGTACTTC
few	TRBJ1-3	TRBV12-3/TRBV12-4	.	CASTHSGNTIYF	TGTGCCAGCACCCACAGTGGAAACACCATATATTTT
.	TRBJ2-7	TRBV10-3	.	CAISAGVGYEQYF	TGTGCCATCAGTGCGGGGGTCGGGTACGAGCAGTACTTC
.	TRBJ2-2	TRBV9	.	CASSATGELFF	TGTGCCAGCAGCGCCACAGGGGAGCTGTTTTTT
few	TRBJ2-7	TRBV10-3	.	CAISPEGEQYF	TGTGCCATCAGTCCAGAAGGCGAGCAGTACTTC
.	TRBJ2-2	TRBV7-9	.	CASSLGQGAKEQYFGPGTGELFF	.
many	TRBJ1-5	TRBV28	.	CASSFYQGNQPQHF	TGTGCCAGCAGTTTTTACCAGGGAAATCAGCCCCAGCATTTT
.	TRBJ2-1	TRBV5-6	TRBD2	CASSLSAGGGPYNEQFF	TGTGCCAGCAGCTTGTCAGCGGGAGGAGGGCCCTACAATGAGCAGTTCTTC
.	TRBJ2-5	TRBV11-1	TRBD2	CASSLGLAGVAETQYF	TGTGCCAGCAGCTTAGGACTAGCGGGAGTAGCAGAGACCCAGTACTTC
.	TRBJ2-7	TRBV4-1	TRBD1	CASSQLTGFYEQYF	TGCGCCAGCAGCCAATTGACAGGGTTCTACGAGCAGTACTTC
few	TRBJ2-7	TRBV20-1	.	CSARGRRHLSYEQYF	TGCAGTGCTAGAGGCCGGAGACACCTATCCTACGAGCAGTACTTC
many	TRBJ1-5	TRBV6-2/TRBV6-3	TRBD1	CASRDRVNQPQHF	TGTGCCAGCAGAGACAGGGTAAATCAGCCCCAGCATTTT
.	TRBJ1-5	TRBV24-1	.	CATSDPVGGGNQPQHF	TGTGCCACCAGTGATCCTGTTGGGGGAGGCAATCAGCCCCAGCATTTT
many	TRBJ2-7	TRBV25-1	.	CASSDDQGGYEQYF	TGTGCCAGCAGTGACGACCAGGGTGGGTACGAGCAGTACTTC
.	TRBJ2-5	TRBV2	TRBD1	CASRKGRGQETQYF	TGTGCCAGCAGGAAAGGCAGGGGGCAGGAGACCCAGTACTTC
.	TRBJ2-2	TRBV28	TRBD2	CASSPGLAGRVTGELFF	TGTGCCAGCAGTCCCGGACTAGCGGGAAGGGTCACCGGGGAGCTGTTTTTT
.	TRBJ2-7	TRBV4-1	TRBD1	CASSRDSYYEQYF	TGCGCCAGCAGCCGGGACAGCTACTACGAGCAGTACTTC
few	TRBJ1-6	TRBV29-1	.	CSVEENGLNHF	TGCAGCGTTGAAGAGAACGGCTTAAACCACTTT
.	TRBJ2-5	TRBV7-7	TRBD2	CASSPQAAGGQETQYF	TGTGCTAGCAGCCCCCAGGCCGCGGGGGGGCAAGAGACCCAGTACTTC
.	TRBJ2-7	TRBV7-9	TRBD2	CASSLGLAGGPYEQYF	TGTGCCAGCAGCTTAGGACTAGCGGGGGGCCCCTACGAGCAGTACTTC
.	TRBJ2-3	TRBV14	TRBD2	CASSQLAGPTDTQYF	TGTGCCAGCAGCCAACTAGCGGGTCCCACAGATACGCAGTATTTT
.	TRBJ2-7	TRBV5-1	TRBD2	CASSTAGGRRNEQYF	TGCGCCAGCAGCACCGCGGGAGGGCGGAGGAACGAGCAGTACTTC
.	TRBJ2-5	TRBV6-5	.	CASSRPTGRRQETQYF	TGTGCCAGCAGCCGACCGACGGGTCGGCGCCAAGAGACCCAGTACTTC
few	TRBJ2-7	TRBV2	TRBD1	CASSVTGVAEQYF	TGTGCCAGCAGTGTGACAGGGGTTGCCGAGCAGTACTTC
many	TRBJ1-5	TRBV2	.	CASSDSGLNQPQHF	TGTGCCAGCAGTGATTCAGGTCTCAATCAGCCCCAGCATTTT